A single sample is the source of the 17 T cell receptor beta chains below, sequenced in a study of blood T cell repertoires in COVID-19. The protocol was immunoSEQ multiplex PCR, while the TCRdb copy is restricted to in-frame clones and leaves out a portion. Seen here are more than 55,000 clones, less than 75% observed once, and the top ten hold around 14%. The source material was peripheral blood. Every receptor here comes from an older woman with acute or convalescent COVID-19.

The chain couples TRBV27 to TRBJ2-7; D may be TRBD1 (6 bases). This CDR3 has 17 residues. The ends were cut back, 5 bases at V and 4 bases at J, with 24 bases in the middle. CDR1 is MNHEY, CDR2 SMNVEV, per germline (reference sequence). CDR3 loop: CASSLTSLRDKPYEQYF. The CDR3 region has the DNA TGTGCCAGCAGTCTAACGTCGCTCCGGGACAAGCCATACGAGCAGTACTTC.

This chain uses TRBV19 with TRBJ1-1; a possible D gene is TRBD1 (6 bases). Looked up from germline, CDR1 is LNHDA and CDR2 is SQIVND (reference sequence). V lost 3 bases to trimming and J lost 6 bases, with 11 bases between them. The CDR3 covers 13 residues. Here the CDR3 DNA reads TGTGCCAGTAGTATGAGGTCAGGGGCTGAAGCTTTCTTT. It is translated as CASSMRSGAEAFF.

The chain employs TRBV5-4 and TRBJ2-1, with 14 nucleotides matching TRBD2. The junction had 3 bases not matched to a gene; V was cut back by 4 bases and J by 3 bases. Germline-derived CDR1 and CDR2 are SGHNT and YYREEE (reference sequence). The length of the CDR3 is 16 residues. The CDR3 region has the DNA TGTGCCAGCAGCGGACTAGCGGGGGGCCTCTACAATGAGCAGTTCTTC. This codes for CASSGLAGGLYNEQFF. The full variable domain, completed using reference TRBV5-4 and TRBJ2-1, is ETGVTQSPTHLIKTRGQQVTLRCSSQSGHNTVSWYQQALGQGPQFIFQYYREEENGRGNFPPRFSGLQFPNYSSELNVNALELDDSALYLCASSGLAGGLYNEQFFGPGTRLTVL.

This chain links TRBV6-5 with TRBJ1-1; perhaps TRBD1 as D (5 bases). Germline CDR1 MNHEY, CDR2 SVGAGI. Trimming took off 6 bases at V and 5 bases at J, with 13 bases between the two ends. This CDR3 has 13 residues. The DNA of the CDR3 is TGTGCCAGCAGCCTGGGGGGAAGGACTGAAGCTTTCTTT. It encodes CASSLGGRTEAFF.

The CDR3 loop reads CASSPGQGANYGYTF. The CDR3 region has the DNA TGTGCCAGCTCACCAGGTCAAGGGGCCAACTATGGCTACACCTTC. The chain uses TRBV18 and TRBJ1-2, with a tentative D call TRBD1 (5 bases). Deletions cut 2 bases from V and 2 bases from J, with 12 bases between. There are 15 residues in the CDR3. Germline assignment: CDR1 KGHSH and CDR2 LQKENI.

The chain recombines TRBV15 with TRBJ1-1; weak D call: TRBD1 (5 bases). The CDR3 has 10 amino acids. Per the germline V gene, CDR1 is LNHNV and CDR2 is YYDKDF (reference sequence). Trimming stripped 6 bases from V and 8 bases from J, with 7 bases between. This chain's CDR3 is CATRDIEAFF. CDR3 nucleotides: TGTGCCACCAGGGACATCGAAGCTTTCTTT.

The J gene is TRBJ2-3, the V gene TRBV2; D is unclear. Germline V lookup: CDR1 SNHLY, CDR2 FYNNEI. The CDR3 contains 12 residues. Trimming removed 5 bases from V and 6 bases from J, with 9 bases in between. CDR3 amino acids: CASSLTGDTQYF. The CDR3 region has the DNA TGTGCCAGCAGTCTGACTGGGGATACGCAGTATTTT.

The rearrangement links TRBV12-3 or TRBV12-4 to TRBJ1-1; a weak D match, TRBD1 (5 bases). This CDR3 is 12 amino acids long. V was pared by 5 bases and J by 10 bases, with 14 bases between. Here the CDR3 reads CASSERDYRAFF. The CDR3 nucleotides are TGTGCCAGCAGTGAGCGGGACTATCGAGCTTTCTTT.

This clone has just a few counts. The rearrangement joins TRBV2 to TRBJ1-2; D gene unclear. The germline V and J ends were trimmed by 2 bases and 4 bases, with 14 bases remaining between them. Germline assignment: CDR1 SNHLY and CDR2 FYNNEI. This CDR3 region has 15 residues. CDR3 coding DNA: TGTGCCAGCAGTGAATCTATCCGGGAAGGCTATGGCTACACCTTC. Protein product: CASSESIREGYGYTF. The full variable domain, rest sourced from reference TRBV2 and TRBJ1-2, is EPEVTQTPSHQVTQMGQEVILRCVPISNHLYFYWYRQILGQKVEFLVSFYNNEISEKSEIFDDQFSVERPDGSNFTLKIRSTKLEDSAMYFCASSESIREGYGYTFGSGTRLTVV.

The V gene is TRBV29-1, the J gene TRBJ1-3; D might be TRBD1 (5 bases). V dropped 4 bases and J dropped 0 bases, with 7 bases sitting between them. The length of the CDR3 is 13 residues. CDR1 is SQVTM and CDR2 is ANQGSEA in the germline V gene. The CDR3 DNA sequence: TGCAGCGTTGTTCAGGGCTCTGGAAACACCATATATTTT. Translating it yields CSVVQGSGNTIYF.

The chain employs TRBV6-5 and TRBJ1-3, with D maybe TRBD1 (6 bases). This CDR3 has 14 amino acids. V lost 6 bases to trimming and J lost 0 bases, with 9 bases between them. In germline, CDR1 is MNHEY, CDR2 SVGAGI. In nucleotides, the CDR3 is TGTGCCAGCAGGGCGGGGGCCTCTGGAAACACCATATATTTT. It translates to CASRAGASGNTIYF.

The chain employs TRBV27 and TRBJ2-5; TRBD1 matches 9 bases. The CDR3 extends over 14 amino acids. Germline V gives CDR1 MNHEY, CDR2 SMNVEV (reference sequence). V lost 6 bases, J lost 4 bases, and 6 bases stayed unmatched. The CDR3 protein is CASSSTGGRETQYF. The CDR3 nucleotides are TGTGCCAGCAGCAGTACAGGGGGCCGAGAGACCCAGTACTTC.

The gene calls are TRBV5-1 and TRBJ2-3, with D maybe TRBD2 (5 bases). V gave up 1 base and J gave up 3 bases, with 6 bases separating them. Per germline, CDR1 SGHRS and CDR2 YFSETQ. The CDR3 runs to 13 residues. The CDR3 DNA sequence: TGCGCCAGCAGCTTGAGAGGGACAGATACGCAGTATTTT. It yields the protein CASSLRGTDTQYF.

This clone has a handful of counts. The chain has TRBV6-5 and TRBJ2-5; D remains unclear. The CDR3 has 12 residues. Germline loops: CDR1 MNHEY, CDR2 SVGAGI. V was pared by 6 bases and J by 5 bases, with 10 bases between. The CDR3 nucleotides read TGTGCCAGCAGGAACCACGGGGAGACCCAGTACTTC. Its protein product is CASRNHGETQYF.

The chain recombines TRBV19 with TRBJ2-3; TRBD2 agrees at 9 bases. CDR3 size: 14 residues. Trimming removed 4 bases from V and 5 bases from J; junction bases left unmatched: 4. CDR1 is LNHDA and CDR2 is SQIVND in the germline V gene (reference sequence). CDR3 region: CASSSGGVRDTQYF. The CDR3 coding sequence is TGTGCCAGTAGTAGCGGGGGGGTCAGAGATACGCAGTATTTT. Variable domain in full (rest from reference TRBV19 and TRBJ2-3): DGGITQSPKYLFRKEGQNVTLSCEQNLNHDAMYWYRQDPGQGLRLIYYSQIVNDFQKGDIAEGYSVSREKKESFPLTVTSAQKNPTAFYLCASSSGGVRDTQYFGPGTRLTVL.

The chain uses TRBV19 and TRBJ2-3; 8 nucleotides agree with TRBD2. This CDR3 contains 15 residues. CDR1 LNHDA and CDR2 SQIVND come from the germline V gene (reference sequence). Trimming cost V 0 bases and J 6 bases; bases outside gene matches: 5. CDR3 sequence (DNA): TGTGCCAGTAGTATAGACCGGGGGGGCTCGGATACGCAGTATTTT. Translating gives CASSIDRGGSDTQYF.

In this sample, this clone turned up a few times. CDR3 coding DNA: TGTGCCAGTAGTATCCCCCCCCGGGACAATGGCTACACCTTC. As protein: CASSIPPRDNGYTF. The chain is built from TRBV19 and TRBJ1-2; maybe TRBD1 (6 bases). CDR1 LNHDA and CDR2 SQIVND come from the germline V gene (reference sequence). V was pared by 3 bases and J by 6 bases, with 14 bases between. The CDR3 length is 14 residues.